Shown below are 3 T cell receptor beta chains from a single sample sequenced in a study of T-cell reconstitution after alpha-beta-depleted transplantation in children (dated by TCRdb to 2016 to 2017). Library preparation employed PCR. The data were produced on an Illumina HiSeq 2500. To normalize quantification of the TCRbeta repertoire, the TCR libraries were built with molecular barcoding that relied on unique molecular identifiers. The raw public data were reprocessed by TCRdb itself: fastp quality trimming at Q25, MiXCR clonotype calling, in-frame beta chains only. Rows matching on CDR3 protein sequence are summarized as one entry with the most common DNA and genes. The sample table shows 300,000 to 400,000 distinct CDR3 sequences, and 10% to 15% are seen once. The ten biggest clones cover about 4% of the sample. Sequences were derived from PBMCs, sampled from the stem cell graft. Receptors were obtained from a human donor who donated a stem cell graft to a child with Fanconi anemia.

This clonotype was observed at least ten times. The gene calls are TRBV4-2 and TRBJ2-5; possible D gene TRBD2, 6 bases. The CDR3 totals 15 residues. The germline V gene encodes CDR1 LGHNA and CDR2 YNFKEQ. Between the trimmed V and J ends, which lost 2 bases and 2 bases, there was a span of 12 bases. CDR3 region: CASSQSPTRQETQYF. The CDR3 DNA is TGTGCCAGCAGCCAATCCCCGACTAGACAAGAGACCCAGTACTTC.

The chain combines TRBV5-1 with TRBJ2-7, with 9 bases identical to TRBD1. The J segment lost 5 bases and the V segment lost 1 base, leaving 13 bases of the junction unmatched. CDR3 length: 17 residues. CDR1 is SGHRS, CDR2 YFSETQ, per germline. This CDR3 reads CASSLTPGQGTTHEQYF. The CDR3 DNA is TGCGCCAGCAGCTTGACCCCGGGACAGGGAACGACCCACGAGCAGTACTTC.

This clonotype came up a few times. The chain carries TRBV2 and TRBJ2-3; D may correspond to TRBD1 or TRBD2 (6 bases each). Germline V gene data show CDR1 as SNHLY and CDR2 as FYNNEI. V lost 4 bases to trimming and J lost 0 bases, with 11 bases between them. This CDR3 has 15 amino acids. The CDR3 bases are TGTGCCAGCAGTGGTGCGGGACATAGCACAGATACGCAGTATTTT. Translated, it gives CASSGAGHSTDTQYF.